The T cell receptor beta chain under discussion was sequenced for a study of shared clonotypes between healthy human individuals. The table came from immunoSEQ multiplex PCR; TCRdb's copy has only in-frame clones and leaves some out. This table holds more than 2 million clones, about 95% found once. CD8 cells classed as naive were CD45RO-negative and positively selected for CCR7, excluding terminally differentiated effector memory CD45RA+ cells. This clone occurred once. This CDR3 comprises 15 residues. Trimming cost V 0 bases and J 4 bases, with 10 bases left between them. Germline CDR1 reads MGHRA; CDR2 reads YSYEKL.

The source of this sequence is a man aged 18 to 29 in good health. The sample was naive CD8+ T cells sorted from blood. The chain is built from TRBV4-1 and TRBJ2-1; D is perhaps TRBD1 (6 bases). Here the CDR3 DNA reads TGCGCCAGCAGCCAAGAAGGGGGAAAGTACAATGAGCAGTTCTTC. This gives the protein CASSQEGGKYNEQFF.